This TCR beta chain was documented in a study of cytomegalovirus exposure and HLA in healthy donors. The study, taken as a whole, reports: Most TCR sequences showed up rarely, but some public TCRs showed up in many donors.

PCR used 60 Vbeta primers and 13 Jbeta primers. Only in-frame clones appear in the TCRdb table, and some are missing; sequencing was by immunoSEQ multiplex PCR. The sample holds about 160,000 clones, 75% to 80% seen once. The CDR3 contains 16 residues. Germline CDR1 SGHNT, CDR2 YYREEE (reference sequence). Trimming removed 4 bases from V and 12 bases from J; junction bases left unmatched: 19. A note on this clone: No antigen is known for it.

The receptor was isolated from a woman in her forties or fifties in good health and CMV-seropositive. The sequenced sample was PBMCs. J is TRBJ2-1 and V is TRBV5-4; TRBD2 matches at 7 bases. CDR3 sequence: CASSLEPGLKTPWQFF. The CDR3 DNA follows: TGTGCCAGCAGCCTTGAACCGGGACTAAAGACGCCCTGGCAGTTCTTC. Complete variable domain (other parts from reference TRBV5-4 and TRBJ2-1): ETGVTQSPTHLIKTRGQQVTLRCSSQSGHNTVSWYQQALGQGPQFIFQYYREEENGRGNFPPRFSGLQFPNYSSELNVNALELDDSALYLCASSLEPGLKTPWQFFGPGTRLTVL.